The 32 T cell receptor beta chains below were found in one sample sequenced in a study of blood T cell repertoires in COVID-19. Produced via immunoSEQ multiplex PCR; TCRdb's table is partial and in-frame only. The sample lists 130,000 to 150,000 clones; approximately 80% were seen once. Sequenced: peripheral blood. All receptors come from a woman aged 45-59 years in a cohort sampled during active or convalescent COVID-19.

V is TRBV3-1 (or the pseudogene TRBV3-2) and J is TRBJ2-1, with 13 bases fitting TRBD2. J lost 0 bases, V lost 0 bases, and 2 bases had no gene match. The CDR3 loop spans 18 amino acids. The germline V gene has CDR1 LGHDT and CDR2 YNNKEL (reference sequence). The CDR3 is CASSQDRLAGGSYNEQFF. The CDR3 nucleotides read TGTGCCAGCAGCCAAGATAGACTAGCGGGGGGCTCCTACAATGAGCAGTTCTTC.

V gene TRBV6-5 combines with J gene TRBJ2-1; 14 bases map to TRBD2. Trimming took 6 bases from V and 4 from J; bases not matched to a gene: 2. Germline CDR1 MNHEY, CDR2 SVGAGI. This CDR3 region has 15 residues. The CDR3 protein is CASSWTSGGYNEQFF. CDR3 DNA: TGTGCCAGCAGCTGGACTAGCGGGGGGTACAATGAGCAGTTCTTC.

The J gene is TRBJ1-4, the V gene TRBV27, with D unresolved. The CDR3 length is 15 residues. CDR1 is MNHEY and CDR2 is SMNVEV in the germline V gene (reference sequence). The V and J ends lost 4 bases and 5 bases respectively, with 14 bases between them. Here the CDR3 DNA reads TGTGCCAGCAGTTGGCGGGGAGGCGGGAATGAAAAACTGTTTTTT. It is translated as CASSWRGGGNEKLFF.

The chain recombines TRBV2 with TRBJ1-5, with 7 bases lining up with TRBD1. V shed 2 bases, J shed 3 bases, and the junction held 4 bases outside the gene matches. Per the germline V gene, CDR1 is SNHLY and CDR2 is FYNNEI. There are 15 residues in the CDR3. The CDR3 is CASSEQGQINQPQHF. CDR3 nucleotides: TGTGCCAGCAGTGAACAGGGACAGATCAATCAGCCCCAGCATTTT. The full variable domain, completed using reference TRBV2 and TRBJ1-5, is EPEVTQTPSHQVTQMGQEVILRCVPISNHLYFYWYRQILGQKVEFLVSFYNNEISEKSEIFDDQFSVERPDGSNFTLKIRSTKLEDSAMYFCASSEQGQINQPQHFGDGTRLSIL.

V and J are TRBV2 and TRBJ1-5; unclear D gene. Between the trimmed V and J ends, which lost 3 bases and 2 bases, there was a span of 8 bases. Germline loops: CDR1 SNHLY, CDR2 FYNNEI. This CDR3 has 14 residues. CDR3 sequence: CASSERRGNQPQHF. For the CDR3, the DNA is TGTGCCAGCAGTGAGCGGCGGGGCAATCAGCCCCAGCATTTT.

CDR3 nucleotide sequence: TGTGCCAGCAGCCAATGGAACGGGGGGGCCTCTAATGAGCAGTTCTTC. The encoded protein is CASSQWNGGASNEQFF. The chain carries TRBV3-1 (or the pseudogene TRBV3-2) and TRBJ2-1; TRBD2 matches at 8 bases. Per germline, CDR1 LGHDT and CDR2 YNNKEL (reference sequence). Unmatched junction bases numbered 10, after V lost 2 bases and J lost 7 bases. This CDR3 comprises 16 residues.

The chain has TRBV7-2 and TRBJ2-7; 11 bases fit TRBD2. The junction had 7 bases not matched to a gene; V was cut back by 3 bases and J by 3 bases. Germline V gene data show CDR1 as SGHTA and CDR2 as FQGNSA. The CDR3 sequence is 16 residues long. CDR3 bases: TGTGCCAGCAGCTTTTATCTAGCGGGGGGCCACTACGAGCAGTACTTC. Translation gives CASSFYLAGGHYEQYF.

The chain links TRBV4-1 to TRBJ1-1; no definite D call. V was cut by 0 bases and J by 10 bases, with 9 bases left in between. Per the germline V gene, CDR1 is MGHRA and CDR2 is YSYEKL. The CDR3 has 12 residues. The CDR3 loop reads CASSQDRSGAFF. The CDR3 region has the DNA TGCGCCAGCAGCCAAGATCGGTCCGGAGCTTTCTTT.

The V and J genes are TRBV7-8 and TRBJ1-1, with D unclear. Between the trimmed V and J ends, which lost 1 base and 4 bases, there was a span of 13 bases. Per the germline V gene, CDR1 is SGHVS and CDR2 is FQNEAQ. The CDR3 has 15 amino acids. The CDR3 is CASSLGRRVGTEAFF. CDR3 coding DNA: TGTGCCAGCAGCTTAGGACGGAGGGTTGGCACTGAAGCTTTCTTT.

The V and J genes are TRBV7-8 and TRBJ2-4; D is perhaps TRBD1 (5 bases). Germline CDR1 reads SGHVS; CDR2 reads FQNEAQ. The V end was cut by 3 bases, the J end by 0 bases, with 9 bases between. The CDR3 is 15 amino acids. Here the CDR3 DNA reads TGTGCCAGCAGCTTTGGACAATTAGCCAAAAACATTCAGTACTTC. This gives the protein CASSFGQLAKNIQYF.

This clone was counted a few times. CDR3 residues: CASSADRGYYGYTF. The CDR3 DNA reads TGTGCCAGCAGTGCGGACAGGGGCTATTATGGCTACACCTTC. The chain links TRBV27 to TRBJ1-2, with 9 positions matching TRBD1. The CDR3 totals 14 residues. Per the germline V gene, CDR1 is MNHEY and CDR2 is SMNVEV (reference sequence). Germline trimming cut 5 bases from V and 5 bases from J; bases unmatched to any gene: 6.

V and J are TRBV5-1 and TRBJ1-5, with 9 bases aligning to TRBD1. CDR1 SGHRS and CDR2 YFSETQ come from the germline V gene. This CDR3 region has 16 residues. V dropped 4 bases and J dropped 1; count of bases not matched to a gene: 6. CDR3 amino acids: CASSLTGTGSNQPQHF. The CDR3 region has the DNA TGCGCCAGCAGCCTGACCGGGACAGGGAGCAATCAGCCCCAGCATTTT.

The chain recombines TRBV30 with TRBJ1-1; weak D call: TRBD1 (5 bases). V lost 5 bases and J 3 bases, leaving 13 bases between the germline ends. Germline CDR1 and CDR2: GTSNPN and SVGIG (reference sequence). This CDR3 spans 13 amino acids. Here the CDR3 reads CAWRSQGDTEAFF. The CDR3 DNA sequence: TGTGCCTGGCGATCACAAGGGGACACTGAAGCTTTCTTT.

The genes are TRBV19 and TRBJ1-5, with a tentative D call TRBD1 (5 bases). Germline CDR1 is LNHDA and CDR2 is SQIVND (reference sequence). Trimming removed 4 bases at V and 4 bases at J, with 14 bases between. There are 15 residues in the CDR3. CDR3 residues: CASSKAGLANQPQHF. DNA for the CDR3: TGTGCCAGTAGTAAGGCAGGGCTAGCGAATCAGCCCCAGCATTTT.

As DNA, the CDR3 is TGTGCCAGCAGCGCCACAGGGGAAATGAGTTCACCCCTCCACTTT. It is translated as CASSATGEMSSPLHF. J is TRBJ1-6 and V is TRBV7-3, with TRBD1 identical over 7 bases. V lost 5 bases to trimming and J lost 9 bases; unmatched junction nucleotides: 10. Germline loops: CDR1 SGHTA, CDR2 FQGTGA. There are 15 residues in the CDR3.

The CDR3 nucleotides read TGTGCCAGGAGACAGGGGGAAAACACCTTC. Protein sequence: CARRQGENTF. V is TRBV19 and J is TRBJ1-2; TRBD1 agrees at 9 bases. J lost 12 bases, V lost 9 bases, and 5 bases had no gene match. The CDR3 runs 10 residues. Per the germline V gene, CDR1 is LNHDA and CDR2 is SQIVND (reference sequence).

The chain joins TRBV2 to TRBJ1-1, with D unclear. The CDR3 sequence is 13 residues long. The V end lost 1 base, the J end lost 4 bases, and 7 bases lay between the germline ends. The V gene's germline CDR1 is SNHLY and CDR2 FYNNEI. The CDR3 loop is CASSEVESTEAFF. The DNA for the CDR3 is TGTGCCAGCAGTGAAGTGGAGAGCACTGAAGCTTTCTTT.

The chain uses TRBV25-1 and TRBJ2-3; no clear D. This CDR3 spans 15 amino acids. The V and J ends lost 1 base and 1 base respectively, with 9 bases between them. The germline V gene encodes CDR1 MGHDK and CDR2 SYGVNS. The DNA of the CDR3 is TGTGCCAGCAGTGAATTCCCAGAAGGCACAGATACGCAGTATTTT. Amino acids: CASSEFPEGTDTQYF.

This clone was observed once. J is TRBJ2-3 and V is TRBV13; 9 bases line up with TRBD1. Losses at the gene ends were 5 bases for V and 5 bases for J; bases not matched to a gene: 5. The CDR3 covers 14 residues. CDR1 is PRHDT and CDR2 is FYEKMQ in the germline V gene (reference sequence). CDR3 sequence reads: CASSTRQGVDTQYF. The CDR3 nucleotides are TGTGCCAGCAGCACCCGACAGGGGGTAGATACGCAGTATTTT.

V and J are TRBV5-1 and TRBJ2-1; D remains ambiguous. CDR1 SGHRS and CDR2 YFSETQ come from the germline V gene. The CDR3 totals 13 residues. Between the trimmed V and J ends, which lost 3 bases and 5 bases, there was a span of 9 bases. DNA of the CDR3: TGCGCCAGCAGCTCCTCTCTACACAATGAGCAGTTCTTC. It encodes CASSSSLHNEQFF.

This clone was seen once. The chain joins TRBV9 to TRBJ2-3; TRBD2 aligns across 16 bases. V gave up 3 bases and J gave up 4 bases; unmatched junction bases: 8. Germline V CDR1 and CDR2: SGDLS, YYNGEE. The CDR3 runs to 18 residues. In DNA form, the CDR3 reads TGTGCCAGCAGCGCCGCGGTAGGGACTAGCGGGGGGGCAGATACGCAGTATTTT. It codes for CASSAAVGTSGGADTQYF.

The chain employs TRBV7-9 and TRBJ2-5; 7 bases agree with TRBD1. The germline V gene has CDR1 SEHNR and CDR2 FQNEAQ (reference sequence). V dropped 5 bases and J dropped 3; count of bases not matched to a gene: 12. This CDR3 spans 16 amino acids. CDR3 region: CASSPNSGGIKETQYF. CDR3 in DNA: TGTGCCAGCAGCCCAAACTCAGGGGGTATTAAAGAGACCCAGTACTTC.

The gene calls are TRBV5-1 and TRBJ2-5; TRBD2 matches 10 bases. V dropped 5 bases and J dropped 1; count of bases not matched to a gene: 8. The germline V gene has CDR1 SGHRS and CDR2 YFSETQ. CDR3 length: 16 residues. The CDR3 region has the DNA TGCGCCAGCAGTCTTAGCGGGGGGCCAATCCAAGAGACCCAGTACTTC. Encoded protein: CASSLSGGPIQETQYF.

The chain combines TRBV6-2 or TRBV6-3 with TRBJ1-1; 12 bases line up with TRBD1. V shed 5 bases, J shed 2 bases, and the junction held 9 bases outside the gene matches. This CDR3 contains 17 residues. Germline V gene lookup returns CDR1 MNHEY and CDR2 SVGEGT. The CDR3 DNA reads as TGTGCCAGCAGTGACGGGACAGGGGGCCGGGGCAACACTGAAGCTTTCTTT. Its protein product is CASSDGTGGRGNTEAFF.

This rearrangement joins TRBV24-1 to TRBJ1-2; 10 nucleotides match TRBD1. Looked up from germline, CDR1 is KGHDR and CDR2 is SFDVKD. The CDR3 has 14 residues. V shed 4 bases, J shed 12 bases, and the junction held 10 bases outside the gene matches. DNA for the CDR3: TGTGCCACCAGTGACATAAATCGGACAGGGGGACACACCTTC. As protein: CATSDINRTGGHTF.

This clone was observed a few times. This rearrangement joins TRBV30 to TRBJ1-5, with a possible D match to TRBD1 (6 bases). The CDR3 runs to 13 residues. Between the trimmed V and J ends, which lost 3 bases and 10 bases, there was a span of 16 bases. Germline V gene data show CDR1 as GTSNPN and CDR2 as SVGIG (reference sequence). Here the CDR3 DNA reads TGTGCCTGGAGCGGAAACAGGGTCGGCCCCCAGCATTTT. This sequence encodes CAWSGNRVGPQHF.

The gene calls are TRBV7-3 and TRBJ1-5, with D unclear. With 3 bases removed from V and 7 bases from J, the gap between germline ends came to 10 bases. CDR1 and CDR2 from the germline V gene are SGHTA and FQGTGA. The CDR3 is 13 residues long. The CDR3: CASSFYRRQPQHF. CDR3 nucleotides: TGTGCCAGCAGCTTTTACCGTAGACAGCCCCAGCATTTT.

This chain uses TRBV3-1 (or the pseudogene TRBV3-2) with TRBJ2-7, with D hard to call. CDR1 is LGHDT, CDR2 YNNKEL, per germline (reference sequence). The V and J ends lost 1 base and 3 bases respectively, with 4 bases between them. The CDR3 is 12 residues long. The CDR3 DNA reads TGTGCCAGCAGCCAAGGCTACTACGAGCAGTACTTC. Protein product: CASSQGYYEQYF.

The rearrangement uses TRBV7-2 and TRBJ2-7; D gene uncertain. The CDR3 extends over 14 amino acids. Trimming pared 0 bases from V and 3 bases from J, leaving 9 bases between. Germline lookup yields CDR1 SGHTA and CDR2 FQGNSA. Here the CDR3 reads CASSLALVSYEQYF. As DNA, the CDR3 is TGTGCCAGCAGCTTAGCGCTGGTTAGCTACGAGCAGTACTTC.

The CDR3 reads CASSVLGLAGADQETQYF. CDR3 DNA sequence: TGTGCCAGCAGCGTCCTGGGACTAGCGGGGGCCGACCAAGAGACCCAGTACTTC. This chain joins TRBV9 and TRBJ2-5; TRBD2 matches 14 bases. Looked up from germline, CDR1 is SGDLS and CDR2 is YYNGEE. Germline trimming cut 2 bases from V and 0 bases from J; bases unmatched to any gene: 6. The CDR3 loop spans 18 amino acids. Drawing the rest from reference TRBV9 and TRBJ2-5, the complete variable domain is DSGVTQTPKHLITATGQRVTLRCSPRSGDLSVYWYQQSLDQGLQFLIQYYNGEERAKGNILERFSAQQFPDLHSELNLSSLELGDSALYFCASSVLGLAGADQETQYFGPGTRLLVL.

The sample holds many counts of this clone. The chain recombines TRBV15 with TRBJ2-6, with D uncertain. V gave up 1 base and J gave up 0 bases, with 28 bases separating them. Per germline, CDR1 LNHNV and CDR2 YYDKDF (reference sequence). The length of the CDR3 is 23 residues. The CDR3 nucleotides read TGTGCCACCAGCAGAGCTGTGCGCCGCAGGTGGTTTAGGTTGAACTCTGGGGCCAACGTCCTGACTTTC. It yields the protein CATSRAVRRRWFRLNSGANVLTF.

V gene TRBV19 combines with J gene TRBJ2-5, with D tentatively TRBD2 (5 bases). Trimming shortened V by 2 bases and J by 4 bases, and 11 bases separated the two germline ends. This CDR3 has 14 amino acids. CDR1 and CDR2 (germline): LNHDA, SQIVND (reference sequence). CDR3 coding DNA: TGTGCCAGTAGTATACGGGGAGCCTTAGAGACCCAGTACTTC. It translates to CASSIRGALETQYF. The whole variable domain, remainder taken from reference TRBV19 and TRBJ2-5, is DGGITQSPKYLFRKEGQNVTLSCEQNLNHDAMYWYRQDPGQGLRLIYYSQIVNDFQKGDIAEGYSVSREKKESFPLTVTSAQKNPTAFYLCASSIRGALETQYFGPGTRLLVL.